The 7 T cell receptor beta chains below all came from one sample that was sequenced in a study of beta chain features in type 1 diabetes. The investigators reverse transcribed all of the isolated RNA, so they sequenced expressed TCRB transcripts. Sequenced by immunoSEQ multiplex PCR; TCRdb stores in-frame clones only, minus some. The sample shows under 90,000 clones, 30% to 40% of them seen only once. The sample taken for sequencing was stem cell memory CD4+ T cells from blood. The receptors shown here come from a woman between 18 and 29 years old in good health.

This clone was detected a few times. One end of the junction does not line up with germline, which may come from a read error. The gene calls are TRBV5-1 and TRBJ2-1, with 7 nucleotides matching TRBD2. The CDR3 runs 14 residues. Germline V gene lookup returns CDR1 SGHRS and CDR2 YFSETQ. CDR3 region: CASSRTSDRFERVF. The CDR3 DNA is TGCGCCAGCAGCAGAACTAGCGACAGATTCGAGCGGGTCTTC.

This clone was observed a few times. The V call is TRBV6-6, the J call TRBJ1-3; D is undetermined. CDR1 and CDR2 (germline): MNHNY, SVGAGI (reference sequence). V dropped 2 bases and J dropped 0 bases, with 5 bases sitting between them. The CDR3 has 14 residues. CDR3 in DNA: TGTGCCAGCAGTTACCGAGCCTCTGGAAACACCATATATTTT. This encodes CASSYRASGNTIYF.

This clone was recorded only once. The chain employs TRBV5-1 and TRBJ2-5, with D maybe TRBD2 (5 bases). CDR3 size: 14 residues. The V gene lost 4 bases and the J gene lost 1 base, with 11 bases spanning the gap. Germline-derived CDR1 and CDR2 are SGHRS and YFSETQ. The CDR3 coding sequence is TGCGCCAGCAGCACTGGGAGCATCCAAGAGACCCAGTACTTC. Its protein product is CASSTGSIQETQYF. Drawing the rest from reference TRBV5-1 and TRBJ2-5, the complete variable domain is KAGVTQTPRYLIKTRGQQVTLSCSPISGHRSVSWYQQTPGQGLQFLFEYFSETQRNKGNFPGRFSGRQFSNSRSEMNVSTLELGDSALYLCASSTGSIQETQYFGPGTRLLVL.

Only one count was recorded for this clone. V usage is TRBV5-6 and J usage is TRBJ1-3, with TRBD1 as a possible D gene (6 bases). Trimming cost V 4 bases and J 0 bases, with 11 bases left between them. This CDR3 comprises 15 residues. The germline V gene has CDR1 SGHDT and CDR2 YYEEEE. The CDR3 loop reads CASSLRGVSGNTIYF. DNA of the CDR3: TGTGCCAGCAGCCTCAGGGGAGTCTCTGGAAACACCATATATTTT. The variable domain in full, completed from reference TRBV5-6 and TRBJ1-3, reads DAGVTQSPTHLIKTRGQQVTLRCSPKSGHDTVSWYQQALGQGPQFIFQYYEEEERQRGNFPDRFSGHQFPNYSSELNVNALLLGDSALYLCASSLRGVSGNTIYFGEGSWLTVV.

The chain is built from TRBV15 and TRBJ2-1; D possibly corresponds to TRBD2 (5 bases). The CDR3 covers 12 residues. The germline V and J ends were trimmed by 8 bases and 7 bases, with 12 bases remaining between them. CDR1 and CDR2 (germline): LNHNV, YYDKDF (reference sequence). Here the CDR3 reads CATGRSRNEQFF. The CDR3 bases are TGTGCCACCGGGAGATCGAGGAATGAGCAGTTCTTC.

This clone came up many times. This sequence joins TRBV18 and TRBJ1-1, with 7 bases lining up with TRBD1. The CDR3 spans 14 residues. After removal of 3 bases from V and 4 bases from J, the junction contained 5 bases not matched to a gene. Germline CDR1 and CDR2: KGHSH and LQKENI. The CDR3: CASSPLEGATEAFF. CDR3 in DNA: TGTGCCAGCTCACCCCTCGAGGGGGCCACTGAAGCTTTCTTT.

The genes are TRBV18 and TRBJ2-1, with 11 bases fitting TRBD2. Trimming removed 3 bases from V and 4 bases from J; junction bases left unmatched: 2. This CDR3 has 15 amino acids. CDR1 is KGHSH and CDR2 is LQKENI in the germline V gene. CDR3 nucleotide sequence: TGTGCCAGCTCACCTGGGACTAGCGGTTACAATGAGCAGTTCTTC. Residues: CASSPGTSGYNEQFF.